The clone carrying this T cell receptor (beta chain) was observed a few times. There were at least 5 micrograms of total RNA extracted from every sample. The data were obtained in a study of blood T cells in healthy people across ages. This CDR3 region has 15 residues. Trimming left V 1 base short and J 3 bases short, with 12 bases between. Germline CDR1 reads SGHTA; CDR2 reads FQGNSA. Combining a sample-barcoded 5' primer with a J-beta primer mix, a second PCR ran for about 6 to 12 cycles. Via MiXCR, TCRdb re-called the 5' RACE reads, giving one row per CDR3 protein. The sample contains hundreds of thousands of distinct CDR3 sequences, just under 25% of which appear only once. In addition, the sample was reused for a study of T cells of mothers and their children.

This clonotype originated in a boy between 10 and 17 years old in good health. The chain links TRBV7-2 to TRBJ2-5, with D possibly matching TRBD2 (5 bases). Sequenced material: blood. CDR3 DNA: TGTGCCAGCAGCTTAGTCGTGGGAGTTGAAGAGACCCAGTACTTC. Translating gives CASSLVVGVEETQYF.